The TCR beta chain described here comes from a study of CXCR3-negative and CXCR3-positive naive CD8 T cells. Regarding this clonotype: The antigen remains undetermined.

This CDR3 comprises 13 residues. UMI-labeled 5' RACE TRB cDNA libraries were prepared from the cells. TCRdb reprocessed the 5' RACE reads and keeps a single row for each CDR3 protein, giving no DNA. In all, the sample yields tens of thousands of distinct CDR3 sequences. Each CD8+ T cell subset was flow-sorted in triplicate. Every sort contained about 310,000 cells. Study-level results: Researchers report that CXCR3-positive naive cells carry more hydrophobic TRB CDR3s than CXCR3-negative naive cells. Partial loss of CXCR3 expression followed cryopreservation; most assays used fresh PBMCs.

The V and J genes are TRBV12-3 or TRBV12-4 and TRBJ2-3; the TCRdb call, TRBD1, lacks DNA for checking. Specimen: naive CXCR3+ CD8+ T cells from blood. The subset here: CD45RO-CCR7+CD27+CD95- naive CD8+ T cells expressing CXCR3 (TNR3+). The TCR originated in a human donor in good health. Some clones in this sample may be carry-over from other donors' samples. The chain's CDR3 is CASSATGIDTQYF.